The rows below give T cell receptor beta chains drawn from one sample of a study of T cell responses to AZD1222 COVID-19 vaccine. The repertoire was sequenced with immunoSEQ multiplex PCR; TCRdb's copy has only in-frame clones and lacks some. The sample consists of 100,000 to 120,000 clones, 70% to 90% of them appearing once. The sample consisted of peripheral blood, taken on day 0 of AZD1222 vaccination. These receptors came from an adult in good health. CDR3s leave out the opening cysteine and the closing phenylalanine or tryptophan.

V gene: TRBV7-9
CDR3 protein: ASSSGQGLNNSPLH

V gene: TRBV6-5
CDR3 protein: ASSPGFQGGYGYT

V gene: TRBV5-1
CDR3 protein: ASSPGGLAGRNEQF

V gene: TRBV5-1
CDR3 protein: ASSLAGQRDSPLH

V gene: TRBV11-3
CDR3 protein: ASSLEAGRWVNTEAF

V gene: TRBV19
CDR3 protein: ASSIHSPTTYNEQF

V gene: TRBV5-4
CDR3 protein: ASSSSLENYNEQF

V gene: TRBV7-2
CDR3 protein: ASSAPGVDTQY

V gene: TRBV19
CDR3 protein: ASSISDRTYEQY

V gene: TRBV5-1
CDR3 protein: ASSLSLAGLRETQY

V gene: TRBV3-1/TRBV3-2
CDR3 protein: ASSQDGGQYSGNTIY

V gene: TRBV28
CDR3 protein: ASRSYRPASGANVLT

V gene: TRBV7-2
CDR3 protein: ASSLANSPLH

V gene: TRBV18
CDR3 protein: ASSSQTGQETQY

V gene: TRBV10-1
CDR3 protein: ASNLRGTNEKLF

V gene: TRBV5-5
CDR3 protein: ASSWTGGNTEAF

V gene: TRBV7-2
CDR3 protein: ASSPKLGGVGYEQY

V gene: TRBV6-6
CDR3 protein: ASSRQGADTGELF

V gene: TRBV7-9
CDR3 protein: ASSSPDRGGYGYT

V gene: TRBV6-5
CDR3 protein: ASKDTYYGYT

V gene: TRBV2
CDR3 protein: ASSVGGAEAF

V gene: TRBV29-1
CDR3 protein: SVWTGRYQETQY

V gene: TRBV11-2
CDR3 protein: ASSLRGGRGSYNEQF

V gene: TRBV27
CDR3 protein: ASSLGQGWPQH

V gene: TRBV30
CDR3 protein: AWTTGRETQY

V gene: TRBV15
CDR3 protein: ATSRDRGNQPQH

V gene: TRBV20-1
CDR3 protein: SASSGLYGYT

V gene: TRBV5-1
CDR3 protein: ASRRDTEAF

V gene: TRBV2
CDR3 protein: ASIQNAEAF

V gene: TRBV12-3/TRBV12-4
CDR3 protein: ASSLQSNEKLF

V gene: TRBV29-1
CDR3 protein: SVDSRTSGIYNEQF

V gene: TRBV12-3/TRBV12-4
CDR3 protein: ASSPGQGAGT

V gene: TRBV3-1/TRBV3-2
CDR3 protein: ASSQGTGGGGYGYT

V gene: TRBV2
CDR3 protein: ASSETGPSSGKLF

V gene: TRBV3-1/TRBV3-2
CDR3 protein: ASSQGRGDSGNTIY

V gene: TRBV6-5
CDR3 protein: ASSYIDRGYEQY

V gene: TRBV5-1
CDR3 protein: ASSLNGPQETQY

V gene: TRBV21-1
CDR3 protein: ATRTKSSYNEQF

V gene: TRBV2
CDR3 protein: ASSVRESNSPLH

V gene: TRBV7-8
CDR3 protein: ASSLGGFKGTEAF

V gene: TRBV28
CDR3 protein: ASRTTRVRDEQY